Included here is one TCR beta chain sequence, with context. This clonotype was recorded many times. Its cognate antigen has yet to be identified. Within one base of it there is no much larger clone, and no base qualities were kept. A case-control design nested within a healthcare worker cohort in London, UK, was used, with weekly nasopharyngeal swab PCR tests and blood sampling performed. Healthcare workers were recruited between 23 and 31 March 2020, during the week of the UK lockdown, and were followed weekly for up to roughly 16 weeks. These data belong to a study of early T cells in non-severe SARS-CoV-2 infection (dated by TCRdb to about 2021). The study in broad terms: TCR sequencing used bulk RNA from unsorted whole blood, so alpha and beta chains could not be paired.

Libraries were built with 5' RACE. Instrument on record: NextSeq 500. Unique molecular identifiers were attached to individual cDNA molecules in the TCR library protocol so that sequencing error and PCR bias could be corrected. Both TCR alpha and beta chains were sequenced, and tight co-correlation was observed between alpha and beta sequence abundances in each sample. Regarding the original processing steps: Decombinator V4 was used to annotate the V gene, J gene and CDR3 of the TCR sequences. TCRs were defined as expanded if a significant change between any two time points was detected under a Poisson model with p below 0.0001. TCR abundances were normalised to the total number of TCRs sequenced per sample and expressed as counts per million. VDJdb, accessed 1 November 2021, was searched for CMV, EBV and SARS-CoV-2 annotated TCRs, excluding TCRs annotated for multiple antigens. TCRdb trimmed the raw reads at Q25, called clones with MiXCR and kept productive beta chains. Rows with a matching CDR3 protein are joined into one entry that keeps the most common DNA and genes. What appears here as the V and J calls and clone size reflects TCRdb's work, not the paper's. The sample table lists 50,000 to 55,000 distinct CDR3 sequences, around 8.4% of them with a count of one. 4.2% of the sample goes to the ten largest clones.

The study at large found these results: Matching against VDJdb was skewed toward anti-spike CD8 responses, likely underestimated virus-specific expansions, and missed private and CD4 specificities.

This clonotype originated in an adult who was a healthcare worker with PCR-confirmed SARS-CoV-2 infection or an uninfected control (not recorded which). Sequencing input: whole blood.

The nucleotides are TGCAGTGCTAGAGACTACAGTGCCTACGAGCAGTACTTC. It encodes CSARDYSAYEQYF. The chain is encoded by TRBV20-1 joined to TRBJ2-7, with the identity of the D gene unclear. Reading from cysteine to phenylalanine, the CDR3 counts 13 amino acids. The entry retains the CDR3 DNA only, 39 bases that are in frame from base 1. The germline V gene (reference sequence) supplies CDR1 DFQATT and CDR2 SNEGSKA. V and J lose 0 bases and 2 bases, and a span of 8 bases separates them.